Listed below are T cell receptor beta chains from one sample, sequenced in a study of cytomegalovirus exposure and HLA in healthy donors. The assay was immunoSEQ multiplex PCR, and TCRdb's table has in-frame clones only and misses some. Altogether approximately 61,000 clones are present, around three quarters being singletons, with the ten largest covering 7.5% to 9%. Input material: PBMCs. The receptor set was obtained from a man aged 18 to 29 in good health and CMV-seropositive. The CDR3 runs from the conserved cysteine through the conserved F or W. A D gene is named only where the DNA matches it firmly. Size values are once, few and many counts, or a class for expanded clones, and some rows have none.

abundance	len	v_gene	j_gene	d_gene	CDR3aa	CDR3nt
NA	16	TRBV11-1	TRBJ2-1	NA	CASSLYDGNLYNEQFF	TGTGCCAGCAGCTTATACGACGGGAACCTATACAATGAGCAGTTCTTC
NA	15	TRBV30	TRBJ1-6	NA	CAWGGEPTGGSPLHF	TGTGCCTGGGGGGGGGAACCGACAGGTGGTTCACCCCTCCACTTT
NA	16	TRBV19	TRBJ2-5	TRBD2	CASGIGAGGPQETQYF	TGTGCCAGTGGGATCGGTGCGGGGGGCCCCCAAGAGACCCAGTACTTC
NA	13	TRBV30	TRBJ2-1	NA	CAWDRSSYNEQFF	TGTGCCTGGGACAGGTCCTCCTACAATGAGCAGTTCTTC
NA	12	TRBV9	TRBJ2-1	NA	CASSVGSDEQFF	TGTGCCAGCAGCGTAGGTTCGGATGAGCAGTTCTTC
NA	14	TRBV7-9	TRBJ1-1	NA	CASSGGTANTEAFF	TGTGCCAGCAGTGGAGGGACGGCGAACACTGAAGCTTTCTTT
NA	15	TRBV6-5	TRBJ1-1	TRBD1	CASSSLQGANTEAFF	TGTGCCAGCAGTTCTCTACAGGGGGCCAACACTGAAGCTTTCTTT
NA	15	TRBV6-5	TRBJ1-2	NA	CASSYSFGGNYGYTF	TGTGCCAGCAGTTACTCGTTCGGGGGTAACTATGGCTACACCTTC
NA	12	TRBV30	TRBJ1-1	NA	CAWRSGGTEAFF	TGTGCCTGGAGAAGCGGGGGGACTGAAGCTTTCTTT
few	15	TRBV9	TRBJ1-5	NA	CASSVGSRIDQPQHF	TGTGCCAGCAGCGTAGGGAGTCGTATCGATCAGCCCCAGCATTTT
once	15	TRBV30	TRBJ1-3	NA	CAWTRFRRAGNTIYF	TGTGCCTGGACTCGATTCCGGAGGGCTGGAAACACCATATATTTT
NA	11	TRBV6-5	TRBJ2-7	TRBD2	CASGLVREQYF	TGTGCCAGCGGACTAGTCCGCGAGCAGTACTTC
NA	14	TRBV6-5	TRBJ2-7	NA	CASSYERSSYEQYF	TGTGCCAGCAGTTACGAGCGGAGCTCCTACGAGCAGTACTTC
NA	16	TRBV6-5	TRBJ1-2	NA	CASSYSVLDNNYGYTF	TGTGCCAGCAGTTACTCGGTTCTGGACAACAACTATGGCTACACCTTC
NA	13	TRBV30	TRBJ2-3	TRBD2	CAWISGGADTQYF	TGTGCCTGGATTAGCGGGGGTGCAGATACGCAGTATTTT
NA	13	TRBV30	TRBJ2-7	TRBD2	CAWETSGRYEQYF	TGTGCCTGGGAGACTAGCGGAAGGTACGAGCAGTACTTC
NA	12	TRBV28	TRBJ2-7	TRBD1	CASSSDRVQQYF	TGTGCCAGCAGTTCCGACAGGGTTCAACAGTACTTC
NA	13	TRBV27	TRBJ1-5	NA	CASSFRGNQPQHF	TGTGCCAGCAGTTTTAGAGGAAATCAGCCCCAGCATTTT
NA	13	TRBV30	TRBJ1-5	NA	CARSEGTDQPQHF	TGTGCCCGGTCGGAGGGAACGGATCAGCCCCAGCATTTT
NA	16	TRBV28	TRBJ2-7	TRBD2	CASSLTSGGKAYEQYF	TGTGCCAGCAGTCTAACTAGCGGGGGGAAAGCCTACGAGCAGTACTTC
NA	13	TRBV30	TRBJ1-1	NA	CAWAREGNTEAFF	TGTGCCTGGGCTAGGGAGGGGAACACTGAAGCTTTCTTT
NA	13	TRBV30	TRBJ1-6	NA	CAWTSFENSPLHF	TGTGCCTGGACGTCCTTCGAGAATTCACCCCTCCACTTT
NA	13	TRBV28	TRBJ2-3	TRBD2	CASTAGSTDTQYF	TGTGCCAGCACAGCGGGAAGCACAGATACGCAGTATTTT
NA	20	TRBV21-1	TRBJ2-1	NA	CASSKALLVRQERSFNEQFF	TGTGCCAGCAGCAAAGCGCTTTTAGTCCGACAGGAAAGGAGCTTCAATGAGCAGTTCTTC